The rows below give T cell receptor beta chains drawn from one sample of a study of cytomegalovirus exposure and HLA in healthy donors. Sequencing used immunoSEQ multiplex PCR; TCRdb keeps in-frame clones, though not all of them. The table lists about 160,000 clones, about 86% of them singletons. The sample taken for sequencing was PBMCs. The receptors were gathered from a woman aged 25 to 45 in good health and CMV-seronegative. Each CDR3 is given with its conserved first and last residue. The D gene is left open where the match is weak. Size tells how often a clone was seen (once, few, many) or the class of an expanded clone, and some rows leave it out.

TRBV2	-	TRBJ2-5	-	TGTGCCAGCAGGGACAGCCAAGAGACCCAGTACTTC	CASRDSQETQYF
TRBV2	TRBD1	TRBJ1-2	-	TGTGCCAGCAGTCCTCCGGGACAGGTTTATGGCTACACCTTC	CASSPPGQVYGYTF
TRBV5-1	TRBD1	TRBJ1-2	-	TGCGCCAGCAGCTTGGGGGACAGGAGGAACTATGGCTACACCTTC	CASSLGDRRNYGYTF
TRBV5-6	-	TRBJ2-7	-	TGTGCCAGCACCAACAAACGCGGACCGGGCCTCGAGCAGTACTTC	CASTNKRGPGLEQYF
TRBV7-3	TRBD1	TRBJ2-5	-	TGTGCCAGCAGCTCCTCAGGGGGAAGGTACGAGACCCAGTACTTC	CASSSSGGRYETQYF
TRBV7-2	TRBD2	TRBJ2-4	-	TGTGCCAGCAGCTCTAGCGGGGGAAACATTCAGTACTTC	CASSSSGGNIQYF
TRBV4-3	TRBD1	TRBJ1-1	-	TGCGCCAGCAGCCAGGGTCCGGGACAGGCCGCCAAGAACACTGAAGCTTTCTTT	CASSQGPGQAAKNTEAFF
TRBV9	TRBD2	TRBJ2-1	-	TGTGCCAGCAGCGTAGGGAAAAGCGGGAGTAATGAGCAGTTCTTC	CASSVGKSGSNEQFF
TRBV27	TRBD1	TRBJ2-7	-	TGTGCCAGCAGACGAGGACAGGATGGGAACTACGAGCAGTACTTC	CASRRGQDGNYEQYF
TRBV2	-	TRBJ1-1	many	TGTGCCAGCAGAGCGAAGACTGAAGCTTTCTTT	CASRAKTEAFF
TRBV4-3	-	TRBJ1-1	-	TGCGCCAGCAGCCAAGATTGGGGCGTTGAAGCTTTCTTT	CASSQDWGVEAFF
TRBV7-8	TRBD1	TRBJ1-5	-	TGTGCCAGCAGCTTAGTAGCAGGGGGTAGCAATCAGCCCCAGCATTTT	CASSLVAGGSNQPQHF
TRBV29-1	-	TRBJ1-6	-	TGCAGTTATCGACAGTCCTATAATTCACCCCTCCACTTT	CSYRQSYNSPLHF
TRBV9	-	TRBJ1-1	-	TGTGCCAGCAGCGTAGATGGGGGGATTTGGGCTGAAGCTTTCTTT	CASSVDGGIWAEAFF
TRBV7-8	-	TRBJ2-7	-	TGTGCCAGCAGCTCTAGATACGACAGAATATTCGGGCAGTACTTC	CASSSRYDRIFGQYF
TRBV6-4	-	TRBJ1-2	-	TGTGCCAGCAGTGACTCGTCGGACAGCGGTATCTATGGCTACACCTTC	CASSDSSDSGIYGYTF
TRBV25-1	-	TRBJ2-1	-	TGTGCCAGCAGTGGTATCAGGGTGAATGAGCAGTTCTTC	CASSGIRVNEQFF
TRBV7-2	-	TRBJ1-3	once	TGTGCCAGCAGCTTAGCGCCGGTGGGTCGGGATTTT	CASSLAPVGRDF
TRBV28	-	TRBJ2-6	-	TGTGCCAGCAGTTTGGTTCAACCTGGGGCCAACGTCCTGACTTTC	CASSLVQPGANVLTF
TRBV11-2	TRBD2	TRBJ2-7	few	TGTGCCAGCAGCTTAGGTAGCGGGGGCTATTACGAGCAGTACTTC	CASSLGSGGYYEQYF
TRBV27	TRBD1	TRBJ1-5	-	TGTGCCAGCGGGGGACAGGGGAATAGAAATCAGCCCCAGCATTTT	CASGGQGNRNQPQHF
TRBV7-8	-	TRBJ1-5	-	TGTGCCAGCAGCTTAGATAAGGGGCAGCCCCAGCATTTT	CASSLDKGQPQHF
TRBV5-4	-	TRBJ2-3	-	TGTGCCAGCAGCTTGGGAGGGGGGGGCACAGATACGCAGTATTTT	CASSLGGGGTDTQYF
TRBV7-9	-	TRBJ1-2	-	TGTGCCAGCAGACCCCAGGAGCTTGGCTACACCTTC	CASRPQELGYTF
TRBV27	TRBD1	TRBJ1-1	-	TGTGCCAGCAGTTTATTGCCAGGGGGATTGGGCATGAACACTGAAGCTTTCTTT	CASSLLPGGLGMNTEAFF
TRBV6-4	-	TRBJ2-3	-	TGTGCCAGCAGTGACTCCTCAGGGGTCGGCTGGGGCACAGATACGCAGTATTTT	CASSDSSGVGWGTDTQYF
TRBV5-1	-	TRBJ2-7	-	TGCGCCAGCAGCACCGGTGTGGGCGAGGCCTACGAGCAGTACTTC	CASSTGVGEAYEQYF
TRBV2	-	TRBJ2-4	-	TGTGCCAGCAGAGCCGTTTTAGCCAAAAACATTCAGTACTTC	CASRAVLAKNIQYF
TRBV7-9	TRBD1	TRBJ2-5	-	TGTGCCAGCAGCCTAGGGGACAGGGGATTTTGGTGGGACCAGTACTTC	CASSLGDRGFWWDQYF
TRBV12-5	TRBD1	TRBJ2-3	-	TGTGCTAGTGGTCCTGGACAGGGGCAGGGTACGCAGTATTTT	CASGPGQGQGTQYF
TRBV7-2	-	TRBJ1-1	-	TGTGCCAGCAGCAGGGACATTTCTGAAGCTTTCTTT	CASSRDISEAFF
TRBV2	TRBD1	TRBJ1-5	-	TGTGCCAGCAGTGGCCGAAACAGGGGCTGGCAGCCCCAGCATTTT	CASSGRNRGWQPQHF
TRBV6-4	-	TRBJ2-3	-	TGTGCCAGCAGTGACTCGAGCGAAGATACGCAGTATTTT	CASSDSSEDTQYF
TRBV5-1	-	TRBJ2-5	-	TGCGCCAGCAACGGAGGGGCCATGAGCGAGACCCAGTACTTC	CASNGGAMSETQYF
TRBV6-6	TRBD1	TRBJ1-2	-	TGTGCCAGCAGTTACGAAGGGACAGGGGGCGTCAATGGCTACACCTTC	CASSYEGTGGVNGYTF
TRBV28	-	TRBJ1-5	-	TGTGCCAGCAGGACGGGGCACACCGCGCAGCCCCAGCATTTT	CASRTGHTAQPQHF
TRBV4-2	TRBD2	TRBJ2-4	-	TGTGCCAGCAGCCAAGGAACTAGGAGCGGGGGGCTTCCGGGTGACAAAAACATTCAGTACTTC	CASSQGTRSGGLPGDKNIQYF
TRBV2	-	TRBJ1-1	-	TGTGCCAGCAGTGAGTCACCAAAGGGTGAAGCTTTCTTT	CASSESPKGEAFF
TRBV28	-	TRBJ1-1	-	TGTGCCAGCTATCCACTCATAACAGGGAGGACTGAAGCTTTCTTT	CASYPLITGRTEAFF
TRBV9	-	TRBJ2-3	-	TGTGCCAGCAGTAAGACAGTTAGCACAGATACGCAGTATTTT	CASSKTVSTDTQYF
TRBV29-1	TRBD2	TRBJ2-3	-	TGCAGCGTGGGAGAGATGACTAGCCCCACAGATACGCAGTATTTT	CSVGEMTSPTDTQYF
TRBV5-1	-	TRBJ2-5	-	TGCGCCAGCAGCCCAGAACCGGGACCTCAAGAGACCCAGTACTTC	CASSPEPGPQETQYF
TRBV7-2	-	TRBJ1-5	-	TGTGCCAGCAGCAACAGGGTGAATCAGCCCCAGCATTTT	CASSNRVNQPQHF
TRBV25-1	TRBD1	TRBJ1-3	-	TGTGCCAGCAGTGAACGGACAGGAGGAAACACCATATATTTT	CASSERTGGNTIYF
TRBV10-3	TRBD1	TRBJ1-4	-	TGTGCCATAGCTCGGGACAGGGGAAATGAAAAACTGTTTTTT	CAIARDRGNEKLFF
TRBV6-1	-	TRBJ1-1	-	TGTGCCAGCAGTGAGCTTTCTTGGTGGGCTGACACTGAAGCTTTCTTT	CASSELSWWADTEAFF
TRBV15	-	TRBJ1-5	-	TGTGCCACCAGCAGAGATCCTGGCAATCAGCCCCAGCATTTT	CATSRDPGNQPQHF
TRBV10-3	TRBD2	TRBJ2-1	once	TGTGCCATCAGTGAGGGGGCTAGCGGGAGCCTCCTCAATGAGCAGTTCTTC	CAISEGASGSLLNEQFF
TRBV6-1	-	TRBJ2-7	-	TGTGCCAGCAGTCCCGGATCGTATTACGAGCAGTACTTC	CASSPGSYYEQYF
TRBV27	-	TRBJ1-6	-	TGTGCCAGCAAGAGCTCCTATAATTCACCCCTCCACTTT	CASKSSYNSPLHF
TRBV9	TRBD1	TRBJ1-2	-	TGTGCCAGCAGCGCCGGGACAGTCTCCTATGGCTACACCTTC	CASSAGTVSYGYTF
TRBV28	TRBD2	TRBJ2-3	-	TGTGCCAGCAGCATCACTAGCGGGGGGCGAGATACGCAGTATTTT	CASSITSGGRDTQYF
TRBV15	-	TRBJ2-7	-	TGTGCCACCAGCAGAGAGGACGGTTTAGAAGAGCAGTACTTC	CATSREDGLEEQYF
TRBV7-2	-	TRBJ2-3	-	TGTGCCAGCAGCTCCCCGGGGGATACGCAGTATTTT	CASSSPGDTQYF
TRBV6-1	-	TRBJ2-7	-	TGTGCCAGTTCAGTTGGGCAGGGGGGATACGAGCAGTACTTC	CASSVGQGGYEQYF
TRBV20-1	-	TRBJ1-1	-	TGCAGTGCTAGACGACAGACTGAAGCTTTCTTT	CSARRQTEAFF
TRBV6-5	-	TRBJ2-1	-	TGTGCCAGCCGAAATGGGTACAATGAGCAGTTCTTC	CASRNGYNEQFF
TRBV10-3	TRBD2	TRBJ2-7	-	TGTGCCATCAGTGAGTCACTAGCGGGGGGGCCTAGGGCCTACGAGCAGTACTTC	CAISESLAGGPRAYEQYF
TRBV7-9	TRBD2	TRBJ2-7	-	TGTGCCAGCAGCATCGGGACTAGCGGAGTTAGTTTGATCCAGCAGTACTTC	CASSIGTSGVSLIQQYF